Listed here is a single TCR beta chain. The data are from a study of blood T cell repertoires in COVID-19. On the study more broadly: From T cells, B-cell-depleted T cells, or PBMCs came the material, which was cDNA or gDNA.

Sequenced by immunoSEQ multiplex PCR; TCRdb stores in-frame clones only, minus some. The sample contains 45,000 to 60,000 clones, approximately 90% of which appear only once. Germline CDR1 is LGHDT and CDR2 is YNNKEL (reference sequence). The CDR3 consists of 16 residues. With 0 bases removed from V and 0 bases from J, the gap between germline ends came to 11 bases. Sequenced input: peripheral blood. The source of this sequence is a man aged 50-60 years with acute or convalescent COVID-19. The chain carries TRBV3-1 (or the pseudogene TRBV3-2) and TRBJ1-2, with D possibly being TRBD1 (6 bases). The CDR3 spells CASSQDFGGSNYGYTF. The CDR3 DNA follows: TGTGCCAGCAGCCAAGACTTTGGGGGCTCTAACTATGGCTACACCTTC.